A selection of T cell receptor beta chains follows, all from one sample in a study of T cells after yellow fever vaccination. TCRdb ran MiXCR on the 5' RACE reads and lists one entry per CDR3 protein. The data hold just under 600,000 distinct CDR3 sequences, with roughly 13% observed a single time. The sequenced sample was PBMCs, obtained on the day of the yellow fever booster vaccination. These receptors all come from a man younger than 45 who received the YFV17D yellow fever vaccine. Both conserved end residues are part of each CDR3. The D gene is left open where the match is weak. Expanded clones are given a class, and other clones once, few, many or no size at all.

TRBJ1-2 TRBD1 . TRBV20-1 TGCAGTGCCGTAACACACGGACAGGGAGGCTCTGGCTACACCTTC CSAVTHGQGGSGYTF
TRBJ2-3 TRBD1 . TRBV24-1 TGTGCCACCAGTGACCCCGACAGGGGGCTTTATACTGATACGCAGTATTTT CATSDPDRGLYTDTQYF
TRBJ2-3 . . TRBV7-2 TGTGCCAGCAACTCACAGGGAGCGGCCACAGATACGCAGTATTTT CASNSQGAATDTQYF
TRBJ2-7 . . TRBV30 TGTGCCTGGAGTGTAACTAACTACGAGCAGTACTTC CAWSVTNYEQYF
TRBJ2-3 . . TRBV29-1 TGCAGCGGAAATAGCGGCGGCACAGATACGCAGTATTTT CSGNSGGTDTQYF
TRBJ2-3 TRBD2 . TRBV24-1 TGTGCCACCAGTGATCAACTTGGGACTAGCGGGAAGGTAGATACGCAGTATTTT CATSDQLGTSGKVDTQYF
TRBJ2-7 . few TRBV20-1 TGCAGTGCTAGAGAGCCCCTTACTTACGAGCAGTACTTC CSAREPLTYEQYF
TRBJ2-1 . few TRBV3-1 TGTGCCAGCAGCCAAGGGCTCACCGGGAGACCCACCTTACTAAATGAGCAGTTCTTC CASSQGLTGRPTLLNEQFF
TRBJ2-2 TRBD1 . TRBV4-3 TGCGCCAGCAGCCAGGGGAGGACAGGGAAGGCCGGGGAGCTGTTTTTT CASSQGRTGKAGELFF
TRBJ1-5 . many TRBV7-9 TGTGCCAGCAGCTTAGGTCATGGTGAGGGTCAGCCCCAGCATTTT CASSLGHGEGQPQHF
TRBJ2-3 . . TRBV7-2 TGTGCCAGCAGCTTAGAACCGAGCCAAGGCACGCAGTATTTT CASSLEPSQGTQYF
TRBJ2-1 . few TRBV5-5 TGTGCCAGCAGCTTAACCGATACTAGCTCCTACAATGAGCAGTTCTTC CASSLTDTSSYNEQFF
TRBJ2-1 TRBD2 . TRBV15 TGTGCCACCAGCAGGCGACTAGCGGGAGCTAGTGAGCAGTTCTTC CATSRRLAGASEQFF
TRBJ2-7 . . TRBV25-1 TGTGCCAGCAGTGAATTGGCGGATCGCTACGAGCAGTACTTC CASSELADRYEQYF
TRBJ2-7 TRBD1 many TRBV6-5 TGTGCCAGCCGCGGGACAGGGGTAGCCGAGCAGTACTTC CASRGTGVAEQYF
TRBJ2-7 TRBD1 few TRBV20-1 TGCAGTGCTAGAGGCCGGGCCTCAGGGGGTCTCGAGCAGTACTTC CSARGRASGGLEQYF
TRBJ2-7 TRBD1 few TRBV5-1 TGCGCCAGCAGCTTGAAACCGCCGGGACAGGGCTCCGAGCAGTACTTC CASSLKPPGQGSEQYF
TRBJ2-1 . many TRBV4-3 TGTGCCAGCAGCCAAGAGGGAAATGAGCAGTTCTTC CASSQEGNEQFF
TRBJ2-2 TRBD1 few TRBV2 TGTGCCAACAGGGGGCTAAACACCGGGGAGCTGTTTTTT CANRGLNTGELFF
TRBJ2-7 TRBD1 few TRBV27 TGTGCCAGCCGCTACCAAGGGGGCGGCGACGAGCAGTACTTC CASRYQGGGDEQYF
TRBJ2-1 . . TRBV14 TGTGCCAGCTCCCCGGCCTACCCCAATGAGCAGTTCTTC CASSPAYPNEQFF
TRBJ2-1 TRBD1 . TRBV20-1 TGCAGTGCACTCGACAGGGGAAATGAGCAGTTCTTC CSALDRGNEQFF
TRBJ2-3 . . TRBV5-1 TGCGCCAGCAGCTTGGACCCGGGAGCGAGAGATACGCAGTATTTT CASSLDPGARDTQYF
TRBJ2-1 TRBD1 few TRBV20-1 TGCAGTGCCAGAGGACAGGATCGCTACAATGAGCAGTTCTTC CSARGQDRYNEQFF
TRBJ2-1 . few TRBV7-2 TGTGCCAGCAGCTTATCATTTGATCCCGGCTACAATGAGCAGTTCTTC CASSLSFDPGYNEQFF
TRBJ2-3 . . TRBV29-1 TGCAGCGTTCCAAGAACAGGAACCGGCACAGATACGCAGTATTTT CSVPRTGTGTDTQYF
TRBJ2-1 TRBD1 . TRBV6-1 TGTGCCAGCAGTCGGACAGGGGAATACAATGAGCAGTTCTTC CASSRTGEYNEQFF
TRBJ2-1 TRBD2 . TRBV6-1 TGTGCCAGCAGTGATAGCGGGAAGGGCGTGGAGCAGTTCTTC CASSDSGKGVEQFF
TRBJ2-1 TRBD2 few TRBV5-4 TGTGCCAGCAGCTCCCTGGGACTAGCGGGAGTTGAGCAGTTCTTC CASSSLGLAGVEQFF
TRBJ2-7 . few TRBV3-1 TGTGCCAAAGACGGCTTAGCTTATTATCCTTACGAGCAGTACTTC CAKDGLAYYPYEQYF
TRBJ2-1 TRBD1 few TRBV28 TGTGCCAGCAGTTTCCTAGACAGGGACAATGAGCAGTTCTTC CASSFLDRDNEQFF
TRBJ2-3 TRBD2 . TRBV15 TGTGCCACCAGCCGACCGGGACTAGCGGGAGGCCCCCTCGGGACAGATACGCAGTATTTT CATSRPGLAGGPLGTDTQYF
TRBJ1-2 TRBD1 . TRBV7-9 TGTGCCAGCAGCTCAACGACAGGGGGCTATGGCTACACCTTC CASSSTTGGYGYTF
TRBJ2-7 . . TRBV21-1 TGTGCCAGCAGCCCGAAGGCGGGGGGCAGTTCCTACGAGCAGTACTTC CASSPKAGGSSYEQYF
TRBJ2-3 . few TRBV7-3 TGTGCCAGCAGCCCTGTGGGGAGAACAGATACGCAGTATTTT CASSPVGRTDTQYF
TRBJ2-4 . . TRBV6-2/TRBV6-3 TGTGCCAGCGGAGGGGGATGGAACATTCAGTACTTC CASGGGWNIQYF
TRBJ1-5 . few TRBV29-1 TGCAGCGTTGAAGAGAGGAGCAATCAGCCCCAGCATTTT CSVEERSNQPQHF
TRBJ2-5 . . TRBV7-2 TGTGCCAGCAGCTCAGACCCCCAAGAGACCCAGTACTTC CASSSDPQETQYF
TRBJ2-7 TRBD2 few TRBV20-1 TGCAGTGCTAGAAATCGGGGACTAGTGTCCTACGAGCAGTACTTC CSARNRGLVSYEQYF
TRBJ2-1 TRBD2 few TRBV9 TGTGCCAGCAGCGTAGCGTCACTAGCGGGAGTCTATGAGCAGTTCTTC CASSVASLAGVYEQFF
TRBJ2-7 . . TRBV4-1 TGCGCCAGCAGCCAAGCTGTCTTGGGGGCCGCCTACGAGCAGTACTTC CASSQAVLGAAYEQYF
TRBJ2-7 TRBD2 few TRBV12-3/TRBV12-4 TGTGCCAGCAGTTCCACTAGCGCCGAGCAGTACTTC CASSSTSAEQYF
TRBJ2-7 . . TRBV5-1 TGCGCCAGCAGCTTGACAGTCCAGGGTTACGAGCAGTACTTC CASSLTVQGYEQYF
TRBJ2-7 TRBD2 few TRBV28 TGTGCCAGCAGTTCACCTAGCGGGAGCTACGAGCAGTACTTC CASSSPSGSYEQYF
TRBJ2-3 TRBD2 . TRBV7-9 TGTGCCAGCAGCTACAGACTAGCGGGAGACAATACGCAGTATTTT CASSYRLAGDNTQYF
TRBJ1-1 TRBD1 . TRBV27 TGTGCCAGCAGTTTAAGACAGGGGAAAACTGAAGCTTTCTTT CASSLRQGKTEAFF
TRBJ2-1 TRBD2 many TRBV3-1 TGTGCCAGCAGCCCACTTACAGGACTAGCGAACAATGAGCAGTTCTTC CASSPLTGLANNEQFF
TRBJ2-1 TRBD2 . TRBV10-3 TGTGCCGTCAGTGTGGGAGCGGGAGATCACAATGAGCAGTTCTTC CAVSVGAGDHNEQFF
TRBJ2-5 . few TRBV4-3 TGCGCCAGCAGCCAAGGCAATTGGGAGACCCAGTACTTC CASSQGNWETQYF
TRBJ2-1 . . TRBV19 TGTGACAGTAGTACCAACCCCAGGGCTGAGCAGTTCTTC CDSSTNPRAEQFF